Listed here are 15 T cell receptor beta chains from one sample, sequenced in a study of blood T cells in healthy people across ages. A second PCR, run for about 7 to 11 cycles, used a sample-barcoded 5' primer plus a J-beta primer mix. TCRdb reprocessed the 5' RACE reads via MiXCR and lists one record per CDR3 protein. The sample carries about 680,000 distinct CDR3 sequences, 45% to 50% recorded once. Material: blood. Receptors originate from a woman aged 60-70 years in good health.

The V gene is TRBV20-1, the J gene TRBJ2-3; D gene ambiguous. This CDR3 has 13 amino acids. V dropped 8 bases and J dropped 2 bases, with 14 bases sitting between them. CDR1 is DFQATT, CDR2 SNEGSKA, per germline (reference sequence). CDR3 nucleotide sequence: TGCAGTCGCAGGATGGCTAACACAGATACGCAGTATTTT. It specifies CSRRMANTDTQYF.

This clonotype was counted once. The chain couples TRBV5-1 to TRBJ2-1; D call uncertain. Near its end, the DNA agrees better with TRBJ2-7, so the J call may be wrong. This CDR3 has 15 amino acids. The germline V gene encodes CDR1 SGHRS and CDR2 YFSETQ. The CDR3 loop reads CASSLEIGSYNEQYF. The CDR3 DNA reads TGCGCCAGCAGCTTGGAAATCGGCTCCTACAATGAGCAGTACTTC.

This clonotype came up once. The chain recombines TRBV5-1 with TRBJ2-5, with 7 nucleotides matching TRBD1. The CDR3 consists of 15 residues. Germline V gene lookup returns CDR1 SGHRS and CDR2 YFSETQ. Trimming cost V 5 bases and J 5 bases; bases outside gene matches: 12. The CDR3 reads CASSRRTGVLETQYF. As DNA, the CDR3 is TGCGCCAGCAGTAGACGTACAGGGGTTTTGGAGACCCAGTACTTC. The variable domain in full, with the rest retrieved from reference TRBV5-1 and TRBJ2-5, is KAGVTQTPRYLIKTRGQQVTLSCSPISGHRSVSWYQQTPGQGLQFLFEYFSETQRNKGNFPGRFSGRQFSNSRSEMNVSTLELGDSALYLCASSRRTGVLETQYFGPGTRLLVL.

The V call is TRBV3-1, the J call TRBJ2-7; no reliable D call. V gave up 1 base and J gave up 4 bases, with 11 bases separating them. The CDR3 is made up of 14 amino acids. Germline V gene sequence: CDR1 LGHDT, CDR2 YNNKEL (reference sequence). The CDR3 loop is CASSQAFRIYEQYF. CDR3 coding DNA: TGTGCCAGCAGCCAAGCTTTCCGGATTTACGAGCAGTACTTC.

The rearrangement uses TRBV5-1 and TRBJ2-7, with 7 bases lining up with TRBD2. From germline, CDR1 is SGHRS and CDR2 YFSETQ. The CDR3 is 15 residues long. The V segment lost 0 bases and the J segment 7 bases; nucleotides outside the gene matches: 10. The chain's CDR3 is CASSLGGRTVNEQYF. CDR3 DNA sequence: TGCGCCAGCAGCTTGGGCGGGAGAACGGTCAATGAGCAGTACTTC.

This CDR3 is CASSQDPAGGSNTGELFF. Here the CDR3 DNA reads TGCGCCAGCAGCCAAGATCCAGCGGGGGGATCGAACACCGGGGAGCTGTTTTTT. The rearrangement uses TRBV4-3 and TRBJ2-2, with 9 bases lining up with TRBD2. V shed 0 bases and J 0 bases; nucleotides not matched to a gene: 5. The CDR3 runs 18 residues. CDR1 and CDR2 (germline): LGHNA, YSLEER.

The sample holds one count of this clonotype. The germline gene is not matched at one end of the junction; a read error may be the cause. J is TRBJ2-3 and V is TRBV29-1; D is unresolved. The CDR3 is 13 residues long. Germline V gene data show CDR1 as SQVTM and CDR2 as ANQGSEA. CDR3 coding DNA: TGCAGCGTTGATTACAGAGGCACACATACGCAGTATTTT. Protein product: CSVDYRGTHTQYF.

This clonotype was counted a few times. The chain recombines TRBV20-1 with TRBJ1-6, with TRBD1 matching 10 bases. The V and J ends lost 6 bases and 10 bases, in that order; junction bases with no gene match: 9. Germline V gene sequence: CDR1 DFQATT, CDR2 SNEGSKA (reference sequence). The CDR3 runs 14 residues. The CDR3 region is CSATGTGVLSPLHF. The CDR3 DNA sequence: TGCAGTGCGACCGGGACAGGGGTTTTGTCACCCCTCCACTTT.

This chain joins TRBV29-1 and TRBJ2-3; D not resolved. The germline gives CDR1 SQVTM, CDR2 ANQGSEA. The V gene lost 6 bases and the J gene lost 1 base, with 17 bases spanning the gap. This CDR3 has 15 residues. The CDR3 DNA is TGCAGCGTCGGACCAGGAGAGCTGGGCACAGATACGCAGTATTTT. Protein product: CSVGPGELGTDTQYF.

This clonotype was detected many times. CDR3 coding DNA: TGTGCCAGCAGTGGTCTAGATACGCAGTATTTT. Translating it yields CASSGLDTQYF. The rearrangement links TRBV2 to TRBJ2-3; D is unresolved. Germline CDR1 SNHLY, CDR2 FYNNEI. CDR3 length: 11 residues. The germline V and J ends were trimmed by 4 bases and 5 bases, with 4 bases remaining between them.

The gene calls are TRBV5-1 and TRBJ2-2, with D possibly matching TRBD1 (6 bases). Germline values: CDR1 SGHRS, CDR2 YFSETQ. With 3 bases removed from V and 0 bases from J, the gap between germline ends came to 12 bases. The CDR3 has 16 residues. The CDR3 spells CASSWDTAANTGELFF. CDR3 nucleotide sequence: TGCGCCAGCAGCTGGGACACAGCCGCGAACACCGGGGAGCTGTTTTTT.

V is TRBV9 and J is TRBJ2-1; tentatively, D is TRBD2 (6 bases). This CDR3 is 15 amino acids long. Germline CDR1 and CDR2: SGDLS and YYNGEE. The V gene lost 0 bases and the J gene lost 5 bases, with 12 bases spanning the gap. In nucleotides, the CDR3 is TGTGCCAGCAGCGTAGTTCCGGGCGGGGACAATGAGCAGTTCTTC. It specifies CASSVVPGGDNEQFF.

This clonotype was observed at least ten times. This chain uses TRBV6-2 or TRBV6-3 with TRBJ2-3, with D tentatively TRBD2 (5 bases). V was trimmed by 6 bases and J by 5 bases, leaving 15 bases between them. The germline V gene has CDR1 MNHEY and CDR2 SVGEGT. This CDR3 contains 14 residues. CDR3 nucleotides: TGTGCCAGCAGCCCGGCGGGTACAGTAGATACGCAGTATTTT. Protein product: CASSPAGTVDTQYF.

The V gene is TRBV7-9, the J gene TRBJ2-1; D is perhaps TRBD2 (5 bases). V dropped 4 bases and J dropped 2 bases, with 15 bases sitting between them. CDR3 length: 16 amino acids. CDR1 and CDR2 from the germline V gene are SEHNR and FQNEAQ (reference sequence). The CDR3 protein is CASSSARGYAYNEQFF. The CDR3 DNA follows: TGTGCCAGCAGCTCTGCTCGAGGGTACGCCTACAATGAGCAGTTCTTC.

The CDR3: CASTGGGPSRYEQYF. The CDR3 nucleotides are TGTGCCAGTACCGGGGGAGGGCCCTCGAGATACGAGCAGTACTTC. The chain is built from TRBV7-2 and TRBJ2-7; 7 bases line up with TRBD2. Germline V gene sequence: CDR1 SGHTA, CDR2 FQGNSA. V trimming: 9 bases; J trimming: 4 bases; junction bases outside the gene matches: 15. The CDR3 runs 15 residues.